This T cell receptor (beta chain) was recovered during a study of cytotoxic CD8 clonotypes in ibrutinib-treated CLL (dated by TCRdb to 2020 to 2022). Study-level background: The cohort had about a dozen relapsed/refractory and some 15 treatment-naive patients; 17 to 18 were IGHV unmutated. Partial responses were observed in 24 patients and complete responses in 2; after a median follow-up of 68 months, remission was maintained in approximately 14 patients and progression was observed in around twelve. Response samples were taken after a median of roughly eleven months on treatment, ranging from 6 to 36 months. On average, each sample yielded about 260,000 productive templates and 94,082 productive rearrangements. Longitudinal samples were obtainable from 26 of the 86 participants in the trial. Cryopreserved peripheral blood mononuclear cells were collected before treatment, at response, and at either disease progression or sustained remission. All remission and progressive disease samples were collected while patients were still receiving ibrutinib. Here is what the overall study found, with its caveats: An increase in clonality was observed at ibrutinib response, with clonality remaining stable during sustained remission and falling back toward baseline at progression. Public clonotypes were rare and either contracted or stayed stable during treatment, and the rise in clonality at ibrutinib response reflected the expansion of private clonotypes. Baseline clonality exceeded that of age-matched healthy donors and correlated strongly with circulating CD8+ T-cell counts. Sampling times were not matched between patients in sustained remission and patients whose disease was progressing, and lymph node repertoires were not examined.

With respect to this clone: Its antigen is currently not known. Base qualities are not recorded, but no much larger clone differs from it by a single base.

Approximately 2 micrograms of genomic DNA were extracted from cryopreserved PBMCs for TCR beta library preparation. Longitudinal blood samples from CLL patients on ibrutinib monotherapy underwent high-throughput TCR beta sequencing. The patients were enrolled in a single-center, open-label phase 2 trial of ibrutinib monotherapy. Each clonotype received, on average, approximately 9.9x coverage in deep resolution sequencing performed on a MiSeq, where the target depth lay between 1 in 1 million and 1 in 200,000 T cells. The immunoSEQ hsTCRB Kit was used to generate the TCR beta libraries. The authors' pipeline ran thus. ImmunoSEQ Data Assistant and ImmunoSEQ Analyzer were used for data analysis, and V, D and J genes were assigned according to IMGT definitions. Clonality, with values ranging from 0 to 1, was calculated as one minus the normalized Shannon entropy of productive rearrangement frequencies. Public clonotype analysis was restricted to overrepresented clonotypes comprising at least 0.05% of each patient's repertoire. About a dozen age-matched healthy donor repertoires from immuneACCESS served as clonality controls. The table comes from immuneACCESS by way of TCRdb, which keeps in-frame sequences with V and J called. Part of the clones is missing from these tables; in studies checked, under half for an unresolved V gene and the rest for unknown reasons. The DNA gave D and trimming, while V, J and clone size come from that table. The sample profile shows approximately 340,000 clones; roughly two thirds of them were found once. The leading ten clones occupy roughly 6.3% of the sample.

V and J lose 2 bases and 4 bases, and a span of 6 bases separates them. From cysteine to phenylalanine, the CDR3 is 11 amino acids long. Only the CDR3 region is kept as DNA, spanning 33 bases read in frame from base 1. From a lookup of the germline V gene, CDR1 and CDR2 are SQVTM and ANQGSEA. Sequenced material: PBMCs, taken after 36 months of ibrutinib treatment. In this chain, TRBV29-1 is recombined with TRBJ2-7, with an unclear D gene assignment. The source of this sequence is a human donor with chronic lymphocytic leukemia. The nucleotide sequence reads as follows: TGCAGCGTTGAATTTGCGTACGAGCAGTACTTC. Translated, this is CSVEFAYEQYF.